Below, 3 T cell receptor beta chains from the same sample are listed, as sequenced in a study of shared clonotypes between healthy human individuals. The repertoire was sequenced with immunoSEQ multiplex PCR; TCRdb's copy has only in-frame clones and lacks some. Among 90,000 to 150,000 clones listed, around 65% were seen once. The sequencing sample was made of memory CD8+ T cells sorted from blood. Stated subset: CD45RO+ cells pooled with CCR7-negative TemRA cells. Receptors were obtained from a woman in her twenties or thirties in good health.

V gene TRBV27 combines with J gene TRBJ2-1; 8 bases are a match to TRBD2. Germline values: CDR1 MNHEY, CDR2 SMNVEV (reference sequence). J gave up 2 bases and V 0 bases, and 3 bases lay outside the gene matches. The CDR3 contains 16 residues. CDR3 bases: TGTGCCAGCAGTTTATCGACTAGCGAGGCCTACAATGAGCAGTTCTTC. Translation gives CASSLSTSEAYNEQFF.

Notes on this clone: Only one base separates this from a far larger clonotype, so it likely reflects a read error. The chain links TRBV6-1 to TRBJ1-1, with D perhaps matching TRBD1 (5 bases). The CDR3 has 14 residues. Germline V gene lookup returns CDR1 MNHNS and CDR2 SASEGT. DNA of the CDR3: TGTGCCAACAGTGGCGGGACTGACTACACTGAAGCTTTCTTT. It is translated as CANSGGTDYTEAFF.

This clone was seen ten or more times. The gene calls are TRBV6-5 and TRBJ1-1, with D uncertain. V was clipped by 5 bases and J by 8 bases, with 15 bases between them. This CDR3 has 13 residues. Per the germline V gene, CDR1 is MNHEY and CDR2 is SVGAGI. The chain's CDR3 is CASSETDRAEAFF. For the CDR3, the DNA is TGTGCCAGCAGTGAAACAGACCGGGCGGAAGCTTTCTTT.